These 9 T cell receptor beta chains were all obtained from the same sample, sequenced in a study of control samples from healthy donors and cancer patients. Some clones are missing from TCRdb's copy, which holds only in-frame ones; the method was immunoSEQ multiplex PCR. The repertoire has 200,000 or so clones, approximately 90% of them found once; the top ten carry about 2%. The sequenced material came from blood. The receptor source for this set is a man under 40 in good health.

V usage is TRBV30 and J usage is TRBJ1-5, with D possibly being TRBD1 (5 bases). Trimming stripped 1 base from V and 7 bases from J, with 14 bases between. In germline, CDR1 is GTSNPN, CDR2 SVGIG (reference sequence). CDR3 length: 14 residues. CDR3 nucleotide sequence: TGTGCCTGGAGTGGACAGAACCCTAGGCAGCCCCAGCATTTT. Its translation: CAWSGQNPRQPQHF.

J is TRBJ2-1 and V is TRBV10-3, with a possible D match to TRBD2 (5 bases). The V gene's germline CDR1 is ENHRY and CDR2 SYGVKD. V was trimmed by 4 bases and J by 8 bases, leaving 15 bases between them. The CDR3 loop spans 14 amino acids. The CDR3: CAISANSAVDEQFF. The CDR3 nucleotides are TGTGCCATCAGTGCTAATAGCGCCGTCGATGAGCAGTTCTTC.

This clone was detected only a few times. The chain couples TRBV6-2 or TRBV6-3 to TRBJ1-4; D is unclear. The V gene lost 6 bases and the J gene lost 4 bases, with 15 bases spanning the gap. This CDR3 contains 15 residues. CDR1 is MNHEY, CDR2 SVGEGT, per germline. The CDR3 sequence: CASSRRQTVNEKLFF. CDR3 DNA: TGTGCCAGCAGCCGTCGGCAGACCGTTAATGAAAAACTGTTTTTT.

This sequence joins TRBV19 and TRBJ1-5, with 7 bases aligning to TRBD1. Trimming took 6 bases from V and 5 from J; bases not matched to a gene: 4. This CDR3 comprises 13 residues. Germline CDR1 reads LNHDA; CDR2 reads SQIVND (reference sequence). The CDR3 loop reads CASSDREDQPQHF. In nucleotides, the CDR3 is TGTGCCAGTAGCGACAGGGAGGATCAGCCCCAGCATTTT.

The chain is built from TRBV3-1 (or the pseudogene TRBV3-2) and TRBJ1-5; no clear D gene. The CDR3 is 14 amino acids. The germline CDR1 and CDR2 sequences are LGHDT and YNNKEL (reference sequence). Between the trimmed V and J ends, which lost 0 bases and 4 bases, there was a span of 7 bases. The CDR3 is CASSQDAGNQPQHF. CDR3 nucleotides: TGTGCCAGCAGCCAAGATGCGGGGAATCAGCCCCAGCATTTT.

The chain uses TRBV30 and TRBJ2-1; tentatively, D is TRBD1 or TRBD2 (6 bases each). The CDR3 is 14 amino acids. The V gene's germline CDR1 is GTSNPN and CDR2 SVGIG (reference sequence). Trimming cost V 0 bases and J 9 bases, with 15 bases left between them. CDR3 DNA: TGTGCCTGGAGTGTACCACAGGGAGGTGGTGAGCAGTTCTTC. Translating it yields CAWSVPQGGGEQFF.

CDR3 DNA sequence: TGTGCCAGCAGTCCTTCCAGGTGGGCTGGAAACACCATATATTTT. This translates into CASSPSRWAGNTIYF. The gene calls are TRBV28 and TRBJ1-3; D remains unclear. CDR1 is MDHEN, CDR2 SYDVKM, per germline. The CDR3 contains 15 residues. V lost 5 bases and J 2 bases, leaving 13 bases between the germline ends. Based on the CDR3 plus reference TRBV28 and TRBJ1-3, the full variable domain is DVKVTQSSRYLVKRTGEKVFLECVQDMDHENMFWYRQDPGLGLRLIYFSYDVKMKEKGDIPEGYSVSREKKERFSLILESASTNQTSMYLCASSPSRWAGNTIYFGEGSWLTVV.

A note on this clone: This sample also contains other DNA sequences that code for the same CDR3. The chain carries TRBV27 and TRBJ2-3; 11 nucleotides match TRBD2. The CDR3 sequence is 15 residues long. V dropped 3 bases and J dropped 4; count of bases not matched to a gene: 3. Per the germline V gene, CDR1 is MNHEY and CDR2 is SMNVEV (reference sequence). DNA for the CDR3: TGTGCCAGCAGTTTTCTAGCGGGGGGTGCAGATACGCAGTATTTT. It yields the protein CASSFLAGGADTQYF.

This clone was recorded once. V gene TRBV5-4 combines with J gene TRBJ1-2, with D uncertain. The length of the CDR3 is 13 residues. Germline CDR1 SGHNT, CDR2 YYREEE (reference sequence). Between the trimmed V and J ends, which lost 5 bases and 1 base, there was a span of 9 bases. The CDR3 sequence is CASRGRNNYGYTF. CDR3 in DNA: TGTGCCAGCAGAGGGAGGAATAACTATGGCTACACCTTC.